This T cell receptor beta chain was sequenced during a study of blood T cell repertoires in COVID-19. The wider study: T cells, B-cell-depleted T cells, or PBMCs supplied cDNA or gDNA.

TCRdb's copy holds only in-frame clones and misses some; the assay was immunoSEQ multiplex PCR. The data contain 190,000 or so clones, around four fifths of them singletons. This CDR3 has 15 residues. V was clipped by 3 bases and J by 10 bases; unmatched bases: 7. The germline V gene has CDR1 LNHDA and CDR2 SQIVND (reference sequence). Sequencing was done on a sample of peripheral blood. The V call is TRBV19, the J call TRBJ1-5; 12 bases are a match to TRBD1. The TCR comes from a man in his fifties or sixties with active or convalescent COVID-19. The CDR3 nucleotides are TGTGCCAGTAGTATGTCGGGGGACAGGGGGCCCCCCCAGCATTTT. This translates into CASSMSGDRGPPQHF.